The entry below gives a single TCR beta chain sequence along with its context. Enrollees, about 18 to 100 years old, lived in about two dozen US areas. Donors in Cohort 3 counted as recovered after two negative PCRs, clearance, or symptom resolution. This sample is part of a study of blood T cell repertoires in COVID-19. For the study at large: COVID-19 samples from acute and convalescent phases originated in the United States, Italy and Spain. The cDNA or gDNA used as material had been derived from T cells, B-cell-depleted T cells, or PBMCs.

Clones were sequenced by immunoSEQ multiplex PCR, and TCRdb holds only the in-frame ones, with some missing. Of approximately 170,000 clones listed, 84% are singletons. This CDR3 spans 16 amino acids. Germline CDR1 MNHEY, CDR2 SMNVEV (reference sequence). The trim removed 7 bases at V and 6 bases at J, leaving 16 bases unmatched. The sequence was obtained from a woman aged 45-65 years who had recovered from COVID-19. Input material: PBMCs or T cells enriched from blood (not recorded which). The chain carries TRBV27 and TRBJ2-7; 9 bases align to TRBD1. The CDR3, as DNA: TGTGCCAGCACTCCAACAGGGGGCGCGACTGTTTCCGAGCAGTACTTC. Translation gives CASTPTGGATVSEQYF.